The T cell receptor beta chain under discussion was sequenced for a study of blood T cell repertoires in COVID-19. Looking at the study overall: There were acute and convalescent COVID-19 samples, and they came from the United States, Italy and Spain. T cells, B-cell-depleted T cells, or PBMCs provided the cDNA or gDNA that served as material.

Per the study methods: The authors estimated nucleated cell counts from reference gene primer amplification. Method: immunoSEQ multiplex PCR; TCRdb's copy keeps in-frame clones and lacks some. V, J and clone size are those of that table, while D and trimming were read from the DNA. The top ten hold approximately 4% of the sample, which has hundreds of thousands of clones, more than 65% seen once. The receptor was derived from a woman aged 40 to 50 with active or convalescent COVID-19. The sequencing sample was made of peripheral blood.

The CDR3 is CASSLWTSGANTGELFF. CDR3 in DNA: TGTGCCAGCTCACTTTGGACTAGCGGGGCGAACACCGGGGAGCTGTTTTTT. The chain carries TRBV18 and TRBJ2-2, with 12 bases lining up with TRBD2. From germline, CDR1 is KGHSH and CDR2 LQKENI. V gave up 4 bases and J gave up 0 bases; unmatched junction bases: 3. This CDR3 contains 17 residues.